This T cell receptor (beta chain) came from a study of blood T cell repertoires in COVID-19. Study background: Samples came from the United States, Italy and Spain, spanning acute and convalescent COVID-19. T cells, B-cell-depleted T cells, or PBMCs supplied cDNA or gDNA.

The authors' processing: By means of reference gene primer amplification, nucleated cell counts were estimated. Profiling relied on immunoSEQ multiplex PCR, and the TCRdb table lists in-frame clones only, not all of them. V, J and clone size derive from that table, while D and trimming were established from the DNA sequence. The sample has roughly 60,000 clones, roughly 79% seen once. V shed 6 bases and J 8 bases; nucleotides not matched to a gene: 16. CDR3 size: 17 residues. Germline loops: CDR1 SQVTM, CDR2 ANQGSEA. Sample: peripheral blood. This chain joins TRBV29-1 and TRBJ2-1; 13 bases line up with TRBD2. This clonotype originated in a man in his 60s with acute or convalescent COVID-19. CDR3 loop: CSVDYPTSGGAWYEQFF. The CDR3, as DNA: TGCAGCGTGGATTACCCAACTAGCGGGGGGGCCTGGTATGAGCAGTTCTTC.